These T cell receptor beta chains were read from a single sample in a study of neurological immune-mediated disorders. TCRdb analysed the 5' RACE reads with MiXCR anew, one entry per CDR3 protein. The sample records roughly 32,000 distinct CDR3 sequences, around 6% being singletons. The sequenced material came from CD4+ T cells from blood. The receptor source for this set is a woman in her fifties or sixties in good health. Each CDR3 is given with its conserved first and last residue. Clone size is stated in some rows and not others, as once, few, many or a class when expanded.

CDR3 | V | size
CASSLMAGTGELFF | TRBV12-3/TRBV12-4 | many
CASSSNRGTGELFF | TRBV7-2 | many
CASSLVQTSSYEQYF | TRBV5-5 | many
CASSRQQGTGELFF | TRBV5-5 | medium-sized
CARRSGTGIGGTQYF | TRBV5-1 | NA
CSASGQGHLSGNTIYF | TRBV20-1 | many
CASSTSLAVTQYF | TRBV12-3/TRBV12-4 | many
CASSFQDEQFF | TRBV5-1 | many
CATRQTGYDTEAFF | TRBV24-1 | many
CASSQDGGQGDLFF | TRBV3-1 | many
CASSKRGFGHGTEAFF | TRBV12-3/TRBV12-4 | many
CASSQEGTRALNTDTQYF | TRBV4-2 | many
CAISGLGELFF | TRBV10-3 | many
CASSGTGASASTDTQYF | TRBV5-6 | many
CASSLTGARQETQYF | TRBV7-2 | many
CASSWGQGSNQPQHF | TRBV12-3/TRBV12-4 | many